This T cell receptor (beta chain) was recorded in a study of human T cells and chemical hapten exposure. Looking at the study overall: Each patch test put 0.01% DPC on the upper back, and results were read at 6 days. Variability of per-sample TCR yields stemmed mainly from small differences in pooled library volume. Study outcomes and limitations: Following DPC sensitization, TCRs present above 1 in 1000 frequency showed no change.

Remarks on this clonotype: Antigen specificity is unknown.

Noted time point: pre-sensitization, week 0. Treatment denoted: therapeutic diphenylcyclopropenone sensitization with weekly scalp DPC. Every patch test was put on after a blood sample was taken. TCRdb re-analysed the RACE reads in MiXCR, keeping a single row per CDR3 protein. Of 300,000 to 400,000 distinct CDR3 sequences in the sample, more than 4.5% are singletons; the top ten hold 2.6%. The V and J ends lost 1 base and 0 bases respectively, with 9 bases between them. The CDR3 runs 15 residues. Germline lookup yields CDR1 MNHEY and CDR2 SVGAGI. Source: whole blood, taken in connection with sensitization to the hapten diphenylcyclopropenone (DPC). The receptor comes from a woman aged 45-65 years with alopecia areata. Some clones in this sample may be carry-over from other donors' samples. This sequence joins TRBV6-5 and TRBJ1-2, with TRBD1 as a possible D gene (5 bases). The chain's CDR3 is CASSYWGSPNYGYTF. DNA for the CDR3: TGTGCCAGCAGTTACTGGGGGTCACCTAACTATGGCTACACCTTC.